This T cell receptor beta chain is from a study of CD8 T cells in Susac syndrome (dated by TCRdb to between 2018 and 2021). About the investigation overall: Whether CD8+ T cell activation and differentiation in Susac syndrome was antigen driven was tested using repertoire sequencing.

Peripheral blood CD8+ and CD4+ T cells from healthy donors, Susac syndrome patients and multiple sclerosis patients were profiled by high-throughput TCR beta sequencing. The multiple sclerosis controls were treatment-naive patients who had stable or active relapsing-remitting disease and met the revised McDonald criteria. Bulk CD8+ and CD4+ T cells were purified magnetically by negative isolation, whereas CD8+ TEMRA cells were enriched by FACS. Blood was collected in EDTA tubes and processed within 24 hours, with PBMCs isolated through density gradient centrifugation. PBMCs intended for TCR sequencing were frozen in liquid nitrogen and were later thawed in a 37 degrees C water bath. Purity of sorted or isolated CD4+, CD8+ and CD8+ TEMRA cells was at least 90%. The CDR3 numbers 14 residues from cysteine through phenylalanine. Only the CDR3 part of the read is kept: 42 bases, read in frame from the first base. Trimmed from V: 3 bases; trimmed from J: 5 bases; junction bases lacking a gene match: 7. CDR1 and CDR2 were assigned from the germline V gene as SGDLS and YYNGEE.

Notes on this clonotype: Its antigen specificity is not known. No quality values exist for individual bases; no much larger clone is one base distant.

What the research found in general, with its limitations: The study acknowledged that relatively few individuals were included in the TCR sequencing and HLA analysis.

RNA was extracted using the RNeasy kit, and roughly 0.45 to 1 ug of the RNA was reverse transcribed with random hexamers. The immunoSEQ multiplex PCR assay, covering 54 Vbeta and 13 Jbeta segments, was used to amplify TCR beta CDR3 regions. PCR amplification bias was corrected by using a synthetic template baseline for primer optimization and computational correction. Under the source paper's analysis protocol: Reads were assigned to V, D and J genes according to IMGT and analyzed in immunoSEQ Analyzer, with only productive sequences retained. Clonality was calculated as one minus the Shannon entropy normalized by log2 of the number of productive unique sequences. Public and private clones were assessed among the 100 most prevalent clones of each patient and control. Clones were defined as Susac-specific if absent from the healthy and MS cohorts, from some 1,000 published viral clones and from other ImmuneACCESS disease sequences. TCRdb's own reprocessing of the public reads used fastp at Q25 and MiXCR and kept productive beta chains. Rows merge per CDR3 protein into single entries with the most common DNA and genes. The V and J calls reflect TCRdb's pipeline rather than the authors' work. This sample lists 250,000 to 350,000 distinct CDR3 sequences; about 91% were detected once. The ten most abundant clones make up 0.06% to 0.075% of the sample.

This chain is built from TRBV9 and TRBJ2-5; 7 nucleotides in the junction match TRBD2. The material sequenced was CD4+ T cells from PBMCs. The source is a human donor with multiple sclerosis. The CDR3 reads CASSGDGRRETQYF. The nucleotide sequence reads as follows: TGTGCCAGCAGCGGCGACGGGAGGCGGGAGACCCAGTACTTC.